A selection of T cell receptor beta chains follows, all from one sample in a study of multiple sclerosis patients with progressive multifocal leukoencephalopathy. The table came from immunoSEQ multiplex PCR; TCRdb's copy has only in-frame clones and leaves some out. The sample has 25,000 to 35,000 clones, roughly 86% seen once. The sequences come from PBMCs, collected from a patient treated with natalizumab. The source of these receptors is a human donor with multiple sclerosis. The CDR3 runs from the conserved cysteine through the conserved F or W. A D gene is named only where the DNA matches it firmly. Only some rows state a clone size, as once, few, many or a class for expanded clones.

d_gene,v_gene,len,abundance,j_gene,CDR3aa,CDR3nt
.,TRBV7-2,15,.,TRBJ2-3,CASSFPRLTGDTQYF,TGTGCCAGCAGCTTCCCCAGGTTGACAGGAGATACGCAGTATTTT
.,TRBV7-9,16,.,TRBJ1-2,CASSLDGAVSGSGYTF,TGTGCCAGCAGCTTAGATGGCGCTGTTTCAGGTTCGGGCTACACCTTC
TRBD2,TRBV2,15,few,TRBJ2-1,CASTQGLAGVDEQFF,TGTGCCAGCACCCAGGGGCTAGCGGGAGTCGATGAGCAGTTCTTC
.,TRBV6-4,12,.,TRBJ2-5,CASSPDVETQYF,TGTGCCAGCAGCCCCGACGTAGAGACCCAGTACTTC
.,TRBV6-5,14,.,TRBJ2-1,CASSYSILYNEQFF,TGTGCCAGCAGTTACTCGATTTTGTACAATGAGCAGTTCTTC
.,TRBV5-4,11,.,TRBJ2-1,CASSLAYEQFF,TGTGCCAGCAGCTTGGCGTATGAGCAGTTCTTC
TRBD1,TRBV27,16,.,TRBJ2-7,CASSSLRQGWVYEQYF,TGTGCCAGCAGTTCGCTCCGACAGGGGTGGGTCTACGAGCAGTACTTC
.,TRBV7-9,15,.,TRBJ1-1,CASSLDGALNTEAFF,TGTGCCAGCAGCTTAGACGGGGCCTTGAACACTGAAGCTTTCTTT
.,TRBV5-1,14,.,TRBJ2-3,CASSLVQRLDTQYF,TGCGCCAGCAGCTTGGTCCAGCGGTTGGATACGCAGTATTTT
.,TRBV7-7,16,.,TRBJ2-1,CASSLQGSASYNEQFF,TGTGCTAGCAGCTTGCAGGGGTCGGCGTCCTACAATGAGCAGTTCTTC
TRBD1,TRBV5-4,15,.,TRBJ2-2,CASSAGQGRTGELFF,TGTGCCAGCAGCGCTGGACAGGGTAGGACCGGGGAGCTGTTTTTT
TRBD1,TRBV5-4,14,.,TRBJ2-1,CASSLWGQRNEQFF,TGTGCCAGCAGCTTGTGGGGACAGAGGAATGAGCAGTTCTTC
TRBD2,TRBV11-2,14,once,TRBJ2-1,CASSLALGTSSEFF,TGTGCCAGCAGCTTAGCTCTGGGGACTAGCAGTGAGTTCTTC
TRBD1,TRBV5-6,14,.,TRBJ2-7,CASSLGKGAREQYF,TGTGCCAGCAGCTTGGGTAAGGGGGCGAGGGAGCAGTACTTC
TRBD2,TRBV5-1,14,.,TRBJ2-1,CASSLLAGYNEQFF,TGCGCCAGCAGCTTACTAGCGGGGTACAATGAGCAGTTCTTC
.,TRBV5-6,14,.,TRBJ2-1,CAVYRGLKQNEQFF,TGTGCCGTTTATAGGGGACTCAAGCAGAATGAGCAGTTCTTC
.,TRBV5-1,15,.,TRBJ2-3,CASSHSGASTDTQYF,TGCGCCAGCTCCCATAGCGGAGCTAGCACAGATACGCAGTATTTT
TRBD1,TRBV7-2,17,once,TRBJ2-2,CASSLEGQVEVAGELFF,TGTGCCAGCAGCTTAGAAGGACAGGTTGAAGTCGCCGGGGAGCTGTTTTTT
TRBD2,TRBV28,18,.,TRBJ2-7,CASSPIPVWREGGVEQYF,TGTGCCAGCAGTCCCATTCCGGTGTGGCGGGAGGGCGGGGTCGAGCAGTACTTC
.,TRBV13,15,.,TRBJ2-7,CASSRGQGSSYEQYF,TGTGCCAGCAGCCGGGGGCAGGGGAGCTCCTACGAGCAGTACTTC
.,TRBV6-5,11,few,TRBJ1-1,CASMAHTEAFF,TGTGCCAGCATGGCGCACACTGAAGCTTTCTTT
.,TRBV7-9,14,.,TRBJ1-1,CASSFSQGHTEAFF,TGTGCCAGCAGCTTTAGTCAGGGCCACACTGAAGCTTTCTTT
.,TRBV11-2,15,.,TRBJ1-2,CASSLDYRGDYGYTF,TGTGCCAGCAGCTTAGATTATCGGGGGGACTATGGCTACACCTTC
.,TRBV7-9,13,.,TRBJ1-4,CASSTGSNEKLFF,TGTGCCAGCAGCACTGGATCGAATGAAAAACTGTTTTTT
.,TRBV19,16,.,TRBJ2-1,CASSIGGAGGIFEQFF,TGTGCCAGTAGTATAGGGGGGGCAGGCGGAATATTTGAGCAGTTCTTC
TRBD2,TRBV5-4,15,.,TRBJ2-1,CASSLDSGSWNEQFF,TGTGCCAGCAGCTTGGATAGCGGGAGTTGGAATGAGCAGTTCTTC
.,TRBV19,14,.,TRBJ1-1,CASSFRAGNTEAFF,TGTGCCAGTAGTTTCCGGGCGGGGAACACTGAAGCTTTCTTT
.,TRBV7-9,15,.,TRBJ1-5,CASSPVGGSNQPQHF,TGTGCCAGCAGCCCAGTTGGCGGTTCTAATCAGCCCCAGCATTTT
.,TRBV6-6,13,once,TRBJ1-2,CASSYSIYGGYTF,TGTGCCAGCAGTTACTCGATTTATGGAGGCTACACCTTC
.,TRBV28,14,.,TRBJ1-1,CASSLGQLNTEAFF,TGTGCCAGCAGTTTAGGACAGCTGAACACTGAAGCTTTCTTT
.,TRBV18,17,.,TRBJ1-4,CASSPLTRGSVGEKLFF,TGTGCCAGCTCACCATTGACGAGGGGCTCGGTCGGTGAAAAACTGTTTTTT
TRBD1,TRBV6-6,16,.,TRBJ1-2,CASSYGLGTGIIGYTF,TGTGCCAGCAGTTACGGGCTCGGGACAGGGATAATAGGCTACACCTTC
TRBD2,TRBV7-2,14,.,TRBJ2-5,CAQGNGRVQETQYF,TGTGCCCAAGGGAACGGGAGGGTCCAAGAGACCCAGTACTTC
TRBD1,TRBV19,14,.,TRBJ2-3,CASDSGQGPDTQYF,TGTGCCAGTGATTCGGGACAGGGGCCAGATACGCAGTATTTT
.,TRBV18,15,.,TRBJ2-1,CASSPQASGTNEQFF,TGTGCCAGCTCACCACAAGCGTCTGGAACGAATGAGCAGTTCTTC
.,TRBV5-1,14,.,TRBJ2-7,CASSLGDGSYEQYF,TGCGCCAGCAGCCTCGGGGATGGCTCCTACGAGCAGTACTTC
.,TRBV23-1,13,.,TRBJ1-1,CASSPTGNTEAFF,TGCGCCAGCAGTCCGACAGGGAACACTGAAGCTTTCTTT
TRBD1,TRBV11-2,15,few,TRBJ1-4,CASSLRAGGEEKLFF,TGTGCCAGCAGCTTAAGGGCAGGGGGCGAGGAAAAACTGTTTTTT
TRBD1,TRBV2,15,.,TRBJ1-3,CASSVGDREGNTIYF,TGTGCCAGCAGTGTAGGGGACAGGGAGGGAAACACCATATATTTT
.,TRBV5-1,14,once,TRBJ2-3,CASSLVAEADTQYF,TGCGCCAGCAGCTTGGTTGCCGAGGCAGATACGCAGTATTTT
TRBD2,TRBV5-1,17,once,TRBJ2-1,CASSLRLAGEFSVEQFF,TGCGCCAGCAGCTTAAGGCTAGCGGGAGAGTTTTCGGTTGAGCAGTTCTTC
.,TRBV4-1,16,.,TRBJ2-7,CASSQEGFRDSYEQYF,TGCGCCAGCAGCCAAGAGGGCTTCAGGGACTCCTACGAGCAGTACTTC
TRBD1,TRBV6-5,16,.,TRBJ2-7,CASSYGPGQSSYEQYF,TGTGCCAGCAGTTACGGCCCGGGACAGAGCTCCTACGAGCAGTACTTC
.,TRBV19,13,.,TRBJ1-1,CASKGVGDTEAFF,TGTGCCAGTAAAGGGGTGGGGGACACTGAAGCTTTCTTT
.,TRBV7-8,14,.,TRBJ2-7,CASSPMGRGYEQYF,TGTGCCAGCAGCCCCATGGGACGGGGCTACGAGCAGTACTTC
.,TRBV7-9,12,.,TRBJ2-7,CASSLVSYEQYF,TGTGCCAGCAGCTTAGTAAGTTACGAGCAGTACTTC
TRBD1,TRBV29-1,11,once,TRBJ2-7,CSFNRGSEQYF,TGCAGCTTTAACAGGGGGAGCGAGCAGTACTTC
.,TRBV2,18,.,TRBJ2-4,CASCGSDPAGAGGNIQYF,TGTGCCAGCTGCGGATCCGACCCTGCAGGGGCCGGAGGGAACATTCAGTACTTC